This TCR beta chain was retrieved from a study of blood T cell repertoires in COVID-19. Study-level background: COVID-19 samples collected from the United States, Italy and Spain covered acute and convalescent phases. From T cells, B-cell-depleted T cells, or PBMCs came the material, which was cDNA or gDNA.

This clone showed up just a few times. Original processing notes: Amplification with reference gene primers provided the estimates of nucleated cell counts. Produced via immunoSEQ multiplex PCR; TCRdb's table is partial and in-frame only. V and J calls plus clone size are reproduced from that table; the DNA served to infer D and trimming. The sample comprises 25,000 to 35,000 clones, approximately 85% of which are singletons, and around 7% rests with the top ten. This CDR3 is 15 amino acids long. The germline V gene encodes CDR1 KGHSH and CDR2 LQKENI. Trimming at V came to 1 base and at J to 3 bases, leaving 4 bases not matched to a gene.

Material: peripheral blood. The V call is TRBV18, the J call TRBJ2-7; the match to TRBD1 covers 9 bases. This receptor was obtained from a human donor in a cohort sampled during active COVID-19. CDR3 protein: CASSPQTGGNYEQYF. CDR3 in DNA: TGTGCCAGCTCACCACAGACAGGGGGTAACTACGAGCAGTACTTC.